The entry that follows covers one T cell receptor (beta chain) sequence. The data are from a study of blood T cell repertoires in COVID-19. On the study more broadly: Donors in the United States, Italy and Spain gave samples during acute or convalescent COVID-19. T cells, B-cell-depleted T cells, or PBMCs supplied cDNA or gDNA.

Per the authors' pipeline: Amplification from reference gene primers served as the basis for estimated nucleated cell counts. The data were produced by immunoSEQ multiplex PCR, yet TCRdb's version contains in-frame clones alone and is incomplete. Clone size and the V and J calls come from that table; the DNA yielded D and trimming. The repertoire has around 160,000 clones, about 88% of them found once; the top ten carry under 3%. Losses at the gene ends were 1 base for V and 4 bases for J; bases not matched to a gene: 5. This CDR3 spans 15 amino acids. Looked up from germline, CDR1 is SGHTA and CDR2 is FQGNSA.

The TCR originated in a human donor in a cohort sampled during active COVID-19. The sequenced sample consisted of peripheral blood. The rearrangement joins TRBV7-2 to TRBJ1-1, with 8 bases matching TRBD1. CDR3 sequence reads: CASSLVGQGSTEAFF. The DNA of the CDR3 is TGTGCCAGCAGCTTAGTCGGACAGGGTAGCACTGAAGCTTTCTTT.